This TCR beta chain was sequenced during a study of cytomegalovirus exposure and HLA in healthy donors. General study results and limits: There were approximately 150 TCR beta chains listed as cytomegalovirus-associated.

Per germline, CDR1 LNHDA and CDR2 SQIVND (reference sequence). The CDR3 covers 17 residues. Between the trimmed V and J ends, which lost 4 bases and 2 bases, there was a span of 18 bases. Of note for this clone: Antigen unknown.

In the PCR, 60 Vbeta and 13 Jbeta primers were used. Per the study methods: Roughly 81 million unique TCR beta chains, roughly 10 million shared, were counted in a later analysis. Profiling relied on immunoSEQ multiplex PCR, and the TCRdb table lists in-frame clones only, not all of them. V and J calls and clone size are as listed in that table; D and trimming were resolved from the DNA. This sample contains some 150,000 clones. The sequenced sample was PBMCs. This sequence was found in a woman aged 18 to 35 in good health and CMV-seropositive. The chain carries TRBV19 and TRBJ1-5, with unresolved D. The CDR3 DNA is TGTGCCAGTAGTACCCGGGAAGGGTGGGAGGGCAATCAGCCCCAGCATTTT. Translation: CASSTREGWEGNQPQHF.